The 15 T cell receptor beta chains below were found in one sample sequenced in a study of CD8 T cells in Susac syndrome. RNA amounts of roughly 0.45 to 1 ug underwent reverse transcription with random hexamers. TCRdb reanalysed the immunoSEQ multiplex PCR reads using MiXCR and keeps one entry per CDR3 protein. The sample lists approximately 120,000 distinct CDR3 sequences; about 95% were seen once. The specimen was CD4+ T cells from PBMCs. These receptors were collected from a human donor in good health.

V is TRBV5-1 and J is TRBJ2-5; 9 nucleotides match TRBD2. Trimming took 3 bases from V and 2 from J; bases not matched to a gene: 5. The CDR3 runs to 15 residues. Per the germline V gene, CDR1 is SGHRS and CDR2 is YFSETQ. CDR3 DNA sequence: TGCGCCAGCAGCTCGACTAGCGGAAATCAAGAGACCCAGTACTTC. This encodes CASSSTSGNQETQYF. The entire variable domain, with the rest obtained from reference TRBV5-1 and TRBJ2-5, is as follows: KAGVTQTPRYLIKTRGQQVTLSCSPISGHRSVSWYQQTPGQGLQFLFEYFSETQRNKGNFPGRFSGRQFSNSRSEMNVSTLELGDSALYLCASSSTSGNQETQYFGPGTRLLVL.

The sample holds one count of this clonotype. The chain has TRBV29-1 and TRBJ1-2; perhaps TRBD1 as D (6 bases). CDR1 is SQVTM and CDR2 is ANQGSEA in the germline V gene. V was clipped by 6 bases and J by 3 bases, with 17 bases between them. CDR3 length: 14 residues. CDR3 in amino acids: CSVSTGQAYYGYTF. The DNA of the CDR3 is TGCAGCGTCTCAACAGGGCAGGCTTACTATGGCTACACCTTC.

The chain couples TRBV7-2 to TRBJ2-1; D may be TRBD1 (5 bases). The CDR3 covers 14 residues. Germline values: CDR1 SGHTA, CDR2 FQGNSA. With 2 bases removed from V and 7 bases from J, the gap between germline ends came to 12 bases. The CDR3 DNA reads as TGTGCCAGCAGCTTAATGGCAGGGCGGAATGAGCAGTTCTTC. Residues: CASSLMAGRNEQFF.

This chain connects TRBV2 to TRBJ2-1; D unresolved. This CDR3 region has 12 residues. V lost 5 bases and J 5 bases, leaving 7 bases between the germline ends. Germline assignment: CDR1 SNHLY and CDR2 FYNNEI. The CDR3 region is CASSRDDNEQFF. The CDR3 nucleotides read TGTGCCAGCAGTCGCGACGACAATGAGCAGTTCTTC.

The chain has TRBV7-3 and TRBJ2-2, with 7 bases identical to TRBD1. Germline V lookup: CDR1 SGHTA, CDR2 FQGTGA. The CDR3 runs to 18 residues. The V and J ends lost 2 bases and 5 bases, in that order; junction bases with no gene match: 14. In nucleotides, the CDR3 is TGTGCCAGCAGCTTATTGTCCCCCGGGACAGCAGGGACCGGGGAGCTGTTTTTT. Protein product: CASSLLSPGTAGTGELFF.

The chain employs TRBV3-1 and TRBJ1-1; unclear D gene. V lost 5 bases to trimming and J lost 2 bases, with 15 bases between them. This CDR3 region has 15 residues. Germline CDR1 LGHDT, CDR2 YNNKEL (reference sequence). In DNA, the CDR3 is TGTGCCAGCAGCAAGGGTCGCACCGGAAACACTGAAGCTTTCTTT. Translated, it gives CASSKGRTGNTEAFF.

The chain carries TRBV24-1 and TRBJ2-3; 8 bases are a match to TRBD1. J lost 3 bases, V lost 10 bases, and 11 bases had no gene match. This CDR3 spans 15 amino acids. Per germline, CDR1 KGHDR and CDR2 SFDVKD. CDR3 nucleotide sequence: TGTGCCACTCAAAGGACAGGGATGGGGACAGATACGCAGTATTTT. It encodes CATQRTGMGTDTQYF.

The chain couples TRBV30 to TRBJ2-6; D ambiguous. The CDR3 length is 15 residues. The V end was cut by 2 bases, the J end by 0 bases, with 8 bases between. Per germline, CDR1 GTSNPN and CDR2 SVGIG (reference sequence). CDR3 nucleotide sequence: TGTGCCTGGAGTAATCAGTACTCTGGGGCCAACGTCCTGACTTTC. Protein product: CAWSNQYSGANVLTF.

The chain links TRBV30 to TRBJ2-7; D uncertain. This CDR3 contains 13 residues. Looked up from germline, CDR1 is GTSNPN and CDR2 is SVGIG (reference sequence). Trimming removed 2 bases at V and 2 bases at J, with 10 bases between. The CDR3, as DNA: TGTGCCTGGAGTAGGACGGAGACCTACGAGCAGTACTTC. Its translation: CAWSRTETYEQYF.

The rearrangement uses TRBV7-2 and TRBJ1-2; D is unclear. V lost 0 bases and J lost 7, with 15 bases in between. The CDR3 is 15 amino acids. Germline V CDR1 and CDR2: SGHTA, FQGNSA. The CDR3 region has the DNA TGTGCCAGCAGCTTAGCGAGGGCAGCCTCCAGTGGCTACACCTTC. This encodes CASSLARAASSGYTF. Full variable domain (missing parts from reference TRBV7-2 and TRBJ1-2): GAGVSQSPSNKVTEKGKDVELRCDPISGHTALYWYRQSLGQGLEFLIYFQGNSAPDKSGLPSDRFSAERTGGSVSTLTIQRTQQEDSAVYLCASSLARAASSGYTFGSGTRLTVV.

The V call is TRBV4-1, the J call TRBJ2-6; no firm D call. CDR3 size: 17 residues. The germline V gene has CDR1 MGHRA and CDR2 YSYEKL. The V gene lost 3 bases and the J gene lost 0 bases, with 12 bases spanning the gap. DNA for the CDR3: TGCGCCAGCAGCCATGCAAGCTACTCCTCTGGGGCCAACGTCCTGACTTTC. It specifies CASSHASYSSGANVLTF.

This chain connects TRBV2 to TRBJ2-4, with a tentative D call TRBD2 (5 bases). The CDR3 is 11 amino acids. Trimming cost V 5 bases and J 15 bases, with 14 bases left between them. CDR1 and CDR2 from the germline V gene are SNHLY and FYNNEI. The DNA of the CDR3 is TGTGCCAGCAGTAAAAAATCTCGGGGGTACTTC. As protein: CASSKKSRGYF. Full variable domain (remainder filled in from reference TRBV2 and TRBJ2-4): EPEVTQTPSHQVTQMGQEVILRCVPISNHLYFYWYRQILGQKVEFLVSFYNNEISEKSEIFDDQFSVERPDGSNFTLKIRSTKLEDSAMYFCASSKKSRGYFGAGTRLSVL.

V and J are TRBV7-2 and TRBJ2-1; D gene unclear. This CDR3 has 13 residues. Trimming left V 2 bases short and J 7 bases short, with 9 bases between. Per the germline V gene, CDR1 is SGHTA and CDR2 is FQGNSA. The CDR3 loop is CASSLISVNEQFF. The CDR3, as DNA: TGTGCCAGCAGCTTAATATCGGTGAATGAGCAGTTCTTC.

The chain couples TRBV5-6 to TRBJ2-3; 11 bases map to TRBD2. The V and J ends lost 0 bases and 4 bases, in that order; junction bases with no gene match: 4. This CDR3 has 16 residues. Germline-derived CDR1 and CDR2 are SGHDT and YYEEEE. The CDR3 loop is CASSLEVAGGSDTQYF. CDR3 coding DNA: TGTGCCAGCAGCTTGGAAGTAGCGGGAGGGTCAGATACGCAGTATTTT.

V usage is TRBV2 and J usage is TRBJ2-7; D might be TRBD2 (6 bases). The CDR3 runs to 12 residues. Germline CDR1 and CDR2: SNHLY and FYNNEI. CDR3 sequence: CASGDVVRVQYF. Written as DNA, the CDR3 is TGTGCATCGGGGGACGTAGTCCGGGTGCAGTACTTC.